Sequencing of this TCR beta chain was carried out in a study of T cells after yellow fever vaccination. Study results and limitations: Clonotypes found in both CD4 and CD8 compartments made up a small share. Weaker overall, the secondary response nonetheless peaked faster (day 5 versus 15).

This clonotype appeared many times. Its antigen is not known. 5'RACE template switching generated TCR cDNA, adding a universal primer site and UMIs. TCRdb independently ran MiXCR on the 5' RACE reads; one entry per CDR3 protein. The profile shows hundreds of thousands of distinct CDR3 sequences, approximately 15% of them singletons. The germline CDR1 and CDR2 sequences are MNHEY and SVGEGT. V lost 6 bases and J lost 1; bases outside the gene matches: 12. This CDR3 is built from 17 residues. The sample consisted of PBMCs, taken on the day of the yellow fever booster vaccination. The V gene is TRBV6-2 or TRBV6-3, the J gene TRBJ1-2; 9 positions agree with TRBD1. The sequence came from a man aged 30 to 45 who received the YFV17D yellow fever vaccine. The chain's CDR3 is CASSPYLWTGDNYGYTF. CDR3 coding DNA: TGTGCCAGCAGCCCTTATCTTTGGACAGGGGATAACTATGGCTACACCTTC.